These T cell receptor beta chains were read from a single sample in a study of regulatory dendritic cells for organ transplantation. Repertoires were generated with immunoSEQ multiplex PCR, while TCRdb's copy carries only in-frame clones and drops some. The data show around 6,000 clones, around 60% seen once. What was sequenced was memory CD8+ T cells from blood. These receptors originate from a human donor in good health. Both conserved end residues are part of each CDR3. D genes are given only for firm matches. For some rows the clone size is stated as once, few or many, or as a class when expanded; others skip it.

d_gene	abundance	v_gene	j_gene	CDR3nt	CDR3aa
TRBD2	.	TRBV4-2	TRBJ2-1	TGTGCCAGCAGCCAAGAGGGGGCTAGCGGGGGGGCCAATGAGCAGTTCTTC	CASSQEGASGGANEQFF
.	.	TRBV4-3	TRBJ1-1	TGCGCCAGCAGCCAAGAGTGGGGTGGGGGGGGCACTGAAGCTTTCTTT	CASSQEWGGGGTEAFF
TRBD2	.	TRBV10-3	TRBJ2-5	TGTGCCATCAGTGACCCGGTAGCGGGGCAAGAGACCCAGTACTTC	CAISDPVAGQETQYF
TRBD1	medium-sized	TRBV19	TRBJ2-4	TGTGCCAGTAGTATAGGGTGGAGGACAGGGGAGTACATTCAGTACTTC	CASSIGWRTGEYIQYF
TRBD1	.	TRBV19	TRBJ2-5	TGTGCCAGTAGTACATATCGGGACAGGGCCTGGGAGACCCAGTACTTC	CASSTYRDRAWETQYF
TRBD2	.	TRBV6-1	TRBJ2-7	TGTGCCAGCAGCCGTGGACTAGCATCCGAGCAGTACTTC	CASSRGLASEQYF
TRBD2	few	TRBV27	TRBJ2-1	TGTGCCAGCAGCTCTAGCGGGGGGCCTACCTACAATGAGCAGTTCTTC	CASSSSGGPTYNEQFF
TRBD1	once	TRBV7-9	TRBJ2-2	TGTGCCAGCAGCTTAAAGGGGGCTATAACCGGGGAGCTGTTTTTT	CASSLKGAITGELFF
.	.	TRBV13	TRBJ1-5	TGTGCCAGCAGCTTAGGCCGGCCAGGCGACAATCAGCCCCAGCATTTT	CASSLGRPGDNQPQHF
.	.	TRBV5-6	TRBJ2-2	TGTGCCAGCAGCTTGGAGCTCGGGGGGCGGCTGTTTTTT	CASSLELGGRLFF
.	.	TRBV19	TRBJ1-1	TGTGCCAGTAGTATACCAGGGGCGGCAGGGCCGAACACTGAAGCTTTCTTT	CASSIPGAAGPNTEAFF